This TCR beta chain was profiled in a study of vaccination and CD4 T cells after COVID-19 (dated by TCRdb to 2021 to 2024). For the wider study: Every convalescent patient had a positive nasal swab PCR test for SARS-CoV-2, with mild disease in under ten patients and severe disease in one. Post-vaccine blood samples were collected a median of about 11 weeks after the second vaccine dose, ranging from roughly 13 to 250 days. In control cultures, a CEFX viral epitope pool was used as positive control, an HIV-1 Nef peptide pool was used as negative control, or no peptide was added. Post-COVID blood samples from convalescent patients were collected a median of around 100 days after diagnosis, with a range of roughly 30 to 170 days. Two doses of either the Pfizer-BioNTech BNT162b2 vaccine (n=8) or the Moderna mRNA-1273 vaccine (n=2) were administered to participants. Overlapping spike peptide pools from SARS-CoV-2 and from the common cold coronaviruses HCoV-NL63, HCoV-OC43 and HCoV-229E were used as culture stimuli. In the convalescent cohort there were six males and four females, among whom were two Hispanic individuals, seven Caucasians, two Asians and one multiracial person. In approximately ten COVID-19 convalescent patients and a handful of infection-naive healthy vaccine recipients, the spike-specific CD4+ TCR repertoire before mRNA vaccination was compared with the repertoire after mRNA vaccination.

In the paper's terms, the treatment or condition label means: approximately 9-day PBMC culture with coronavirus spike peptide pools or control peptides (ViraFEST assay). The ViraFEST assay, used in the study, expanded antigen-specific T cells with peptide pools and then identified the expanded clonotypes through TCR sequencing. The convalescent patients' positive SARS-CoV-2 PCR tests were from March to December 2020, which was before the Alpha, Beta and Delta variants emerged in the United States. Each well held approximately 2 million PBMCs cultured in IMDM containing approximately 5% human AB serum and around 10 IU/ml IL-2, with roughly 9.2 ug/ml peptide pools added. On days 3 and 7, half of the culture medium was replaced with fresh IL-2-containing medium. After about 10 days of culture, CD4+ T cells were isolated by negative selection using the EasySep CD4+ T cell isolation kit. Ficoll-Paque Plus gradient centrifugation was used to isolate PBMCs from whole blood, and the isolated PBMCs were then either used fresh or cryopreserved at -140C. In general, triplicate wells were set up for every culture condition.

Points on this clonotype: The antigen this receptor binds is unknown. Per-base quality was not reported, and no clone a single base away is much larger than it.

V and J are truncated by 1 base and 7 bases respectively, leaving an intervening sequence of 8 bases. Via the germline V gene, CDR1 is SGHNT and CDR2 YENEEA. Reading from cysteine to phenylalanine, the CDR3 counts 12 amino acids. Only the CDR3 part of the read is kept: 36 bases, read in frame from the first base. Library preparation used PCR. TCR sequencing of DNA from cultured CD4+ T cells used the Oncomine TCR Beta short-read assay at the Johns Hopkins FTIC core. The QIAamp micro DNA kit was used to extract genomic DNA from the cultured CD4+ T cells. The Oncomine TCR Beta libraries from cultured CD4+ T cells were pooled using unique dual indexes and then sequenced on an Illumina iSeq 100. The study's processing was this. Non-productive sequences were removed, and CDR3s not starting with C, not ending with F or W, or shorter than 7 amino acids were discarded. Antigen-specific clonotypes were identified using the MANAFEST web application through comparison of peptide-stimulated wells with reference and other culture wells. An FDR below 0.05, an odds ratio above 5, and a productive frequency above 0.1% in at least two of three replicate wells were required for clones to be considered positive. A clonotype was classed as cross-reactive if the clonotype showed significant expansion both in SARS-CoV-2 spike wells and in at least one common cold coronavirus spike condition. Using R version 3.6.1, CDR3 homology was evaluated through Levenshtein distances (stringdist) along with unrooted phylogenetic trees (ape). The public reads were run again by TCRdb, first through fastp at Q25 and then through MiXCR, and only productive beta chains were kept. Every CDR3 protein is listed once, alongside the most common genes and DNA of its rows. None of the V and J calls come from the authors' own analysis; TCRdb made them. The sample table shows thousands of distinct CDR3 sequences, and around 76% are seen once. Clones ranked in the top ten supply around 23% of the sample.

The study at large found these results: Of the vaccine-specific clones found in convalescent patients, nearly all (304 of 307) were mono-reactive for SARS-CoV-2 spike instead of being cross-reactive with common cold coronaviruses. Relatively few convalescent patients were included in the study, and early timepoints after natural infection were not analyzed. In convalescent patients, a median approximately 90% of post-vaccine SARS-CoV-2-reactive clones were detected only after vaccination, suggesting vaccine-specific priming. An increase in the median number of SARS-CoV-2-reactive clonotypes from approximately 20 after infection to 38 after vaccination was observed, but the change was not found to be significant.

Here the chain combines TRBV11-3 and TRBJ2-7, and TRBD2 may be the D gene, going by 5 matching bases. Material: CD4+ T cells from blood, cultured in vitro. This receptor was taken from a human donor who had recovered from COVID-19. The DNA sequence follows: TGTGCCAGCAGCTTAGTTCCGGGAGAGCAGTACTTC. Its product reads: CASSLVPGEQYF. The CDR3 plus the reference TRBV11-3 and TRBJ2-7 genes for the other parts give the full variable domain: EAGVVQSPRYKIIEKKQPVAFWCNPISGHNTLYWYLQNLGQGPELLIRYENEEAVDDSQLPKDRFSAERLKGVDSTLKIQPAELGDSAVYLCASSLVPGEQYFGPGTRLTVT.